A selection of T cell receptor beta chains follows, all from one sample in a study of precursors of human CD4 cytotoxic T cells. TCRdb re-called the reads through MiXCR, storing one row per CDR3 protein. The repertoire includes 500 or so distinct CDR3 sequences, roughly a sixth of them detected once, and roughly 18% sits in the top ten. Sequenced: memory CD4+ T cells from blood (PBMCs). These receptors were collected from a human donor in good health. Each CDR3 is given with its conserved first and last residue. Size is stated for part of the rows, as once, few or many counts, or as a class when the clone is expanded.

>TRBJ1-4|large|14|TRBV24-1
CATSDRQGTEKLFF
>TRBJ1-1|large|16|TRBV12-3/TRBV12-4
CASSRGTGIVVTEAFF
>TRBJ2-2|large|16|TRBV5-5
CASSLSGGSDTGELFF
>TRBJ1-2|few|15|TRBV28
CASSGRGELNYGYTF
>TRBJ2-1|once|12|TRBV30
CARGGLRNEQFF
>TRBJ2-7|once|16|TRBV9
CASSVGASGSFNEQYF
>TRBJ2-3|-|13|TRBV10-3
CATNGGGTDTQYF
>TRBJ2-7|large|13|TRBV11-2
CASSVYHVKEQYF
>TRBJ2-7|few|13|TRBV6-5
CASSYNRNYEQYF
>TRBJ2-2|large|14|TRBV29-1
CSVEGGQVTGELFF
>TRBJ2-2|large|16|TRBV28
CASSYPTGSDTGELFF
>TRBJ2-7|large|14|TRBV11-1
CASSAGRGSPEQYF
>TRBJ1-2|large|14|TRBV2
CASSFQGRDYGYTF
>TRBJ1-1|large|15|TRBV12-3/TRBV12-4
CASSARQGMNTEAFF
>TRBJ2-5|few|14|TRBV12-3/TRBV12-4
CASSFGLGSETQYF
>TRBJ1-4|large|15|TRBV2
CASSELGRPNEKLFF
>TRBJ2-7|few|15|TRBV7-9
CASSQAASGSYEQYF
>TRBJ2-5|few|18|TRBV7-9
CASSPPLGQARHQETQYF
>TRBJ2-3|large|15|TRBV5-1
CASSLEAGSYDTQYF
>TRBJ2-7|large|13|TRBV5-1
CASSLDVHYEQYF
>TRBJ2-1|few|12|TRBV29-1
CSVRDRDNEQFF
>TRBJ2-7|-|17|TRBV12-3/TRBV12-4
CASSLSVGAGVRYEQYF
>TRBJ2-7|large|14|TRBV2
CASRPGPNSYEQYF
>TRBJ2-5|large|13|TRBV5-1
CASSIGAQETQYF
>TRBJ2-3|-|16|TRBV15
CATSRQSGRHLHTQYF
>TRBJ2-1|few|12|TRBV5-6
CASSPSYNEQFF
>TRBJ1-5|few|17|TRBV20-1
CSARDSGGLGGGQPQHF
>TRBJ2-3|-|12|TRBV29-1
CSAGTSRDTQYF
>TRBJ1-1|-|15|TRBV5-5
CASSPGVGASTEAFF
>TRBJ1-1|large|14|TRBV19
CASSMGTGGIEAFF
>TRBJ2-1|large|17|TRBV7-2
CASSITSGEPTYNEQFF
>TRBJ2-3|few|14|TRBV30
CAWSSTSGRPRGYF
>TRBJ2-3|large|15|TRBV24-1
CATSERPSGTGTQYF
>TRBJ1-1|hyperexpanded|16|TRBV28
CASSLKAPLMNTEAFF
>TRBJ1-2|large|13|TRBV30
CAVGTGPGYGYTF
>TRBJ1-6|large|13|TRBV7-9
CASSIDRNSPLHF
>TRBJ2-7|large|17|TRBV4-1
CASSQDVASGNSYEQYF
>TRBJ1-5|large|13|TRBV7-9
CASSLTGNQPQHF
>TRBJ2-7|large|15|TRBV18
CASSPRDSEAYEQYF
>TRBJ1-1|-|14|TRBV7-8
CASSLGLVQGEAFF